Below are 20 T cell receptor beta chains sequenced from a single sample in a study of blood T cell repertoires in COVID-19. The data were produced by immunoSEQ multiplex PCR, yet TCRdb's version contains in-frame clones alone and is incomplete. Among approximately 50,000 clones listed, about nine tenths were seen once. The sample was peripheral blood. The receptors shown here come from a middle-aged man with acute or convalescent COVID-19.

The CDR3 nucleotides read TGTGCCAGCAGCCCCAGATGGGGGGGTAAGGGACAGCCCCAGCATTTT. Amino acid sequence: CASSPRWGGKGQPQHF. V and J are TRBV7-8 and TRBJ1-5, with TRBD1 as a possible D gene (5 bases). Germline V CDR1 and CDR2: SGHVS, FQNEAQ. The CDR3 is 16 residues long. V shed 5 bases and J shed 7 bases, with 21 bases lying between them. The variable domain in full, with the rest retrieved from reference TRBV7-8 and TRBJ1-5, is GAGVSQSPRYKVAKRGQDVALRCDPISGHVSLFWYQQALGQGPEFLTYFQNEAQLDKSGLPSDRFFAERPEGSVSTLKIQRTQQEDSAVYLCASSPRWGGKGQPQHFGDGTRLSIL.

Remarks on this clone: This CDR3 is also generated by other DNA sequences in the sample. V usage is TRBV7-9 and J usage is TRBJ2-3, with 13 bases matching TRBD2. Germline lookup yields CDR1 SEHNR and CDR2 FQNEAQ (reference sequence). Germline trimming cut 4 bases from V and 1 base from J; bases unmatched to any gene: 2. The CDR3 covers 16 residues. The CDR3 nucleotides are TGTGCCAGCAGCTCGGGACTAGCGGGACGCACAGATACGCAGTATTTT. Its translation is CASSSGLAGRTDTQYF.

The chain employs TRBV18 and TRBJ1-3, with TRBD1 matching over 7 bases. V lost 4 bases, J lost 7 bases, and 4 bases stayed unmatched. Germline values: CDR1 KGHSH, CDR2 LQKENI. This CDR3 has 13 residues. The CDR3: CASSQGAWNTIYF. CDR3 in DNA: TGTGCCAGCTCACAGGGGGCATGGAACACCATATATTTT.

The V and J genes are TRBV6-1 and TRBJ2-7; 10 bases match TRBD2. The CDR3 extends over 16 amino acids. Germline CDR1 is MNHNS and CDR2 is SASEGT. Unmatched junction bases numbered 9, after V lost 2 bases and J lost 5 bases. The CDR3 here is CASSEQRAGGIHEQYF. CDR3 in DNA: TGTGCCAGCAGTGAACAACGAGCGGGAGGGATCCACGAGCAGTACTTC.

This clone was picked up one time. The chain has TRBV2 and TRBJ1-1; D is perhaps TRBD1 (6 bases). The germline gives CDR1 SNHLY, CDR2 FYNNEI. The CDR3 loop spans 15 amino acids. Trimming shortened V by 4 bases and J by 0 bases, and 12 bases separated the two germline ends. The CDR3 coding sequence is TGTGCCAGCAGTGTACAAGGGGGTTTGAACACTGAAGCTTTCTTT. Translated: CASSVQGGLNTEAFF.

The J gene is TRBJ1-1, the V gene TRBV6-2 or TRBV6-3, with D unclear. The V gene's germline CDR1 is MNHEY and CDR2 SVGEGT. V was cut by 3 bases and J by 0 bases, with 14 bases left in between. The CDR3 length is 16 residues. CDR3 in amino acids: CASSYPTGNLNTEAFF. The DNA of the CDR3 is TGTGCCAGCAGTTATCCGACCGGGAACTTGAACACTGAAGCTTTCTTT.

This clone was seen only a few times. This chain uses TRBV5-4 with TRBJ2-1, with TRBD2 matching 9 bases. Germline loops: CDR1 SGHNT, CDR2 YYREEE (reference sequence). The trim removed 3 bases at V and 6 bases at J, leaving 13 bases unmatched. The CDR3 is made up of 17 amino acids. The CDR3 is CASSSPSGGRAANEQFF. The CDR3 nucleotides read TGTGCCAGCAGCTCTCCCTCGGGCGGGAGGGCCGCCAATGAGCAGTTCTTC.

The chain has TRBV5-5 and TRBJ1-5; 8 bases match TRBD1. V shed 0 bases, J shed 4 bases, and the junction held 6 bases outside the gene matches. The germline gives CDR1 SGHKS, CDR2 YYEKEE (reference sequence). The length of the CDR3 is 16 residues. Here the CDR3 reads CASSLGGTGLNQPQHF. The CDR3 region has the DNA TGTGCCAGCAGCTTGGGGGGGACAGGACTAAATCAGCCCCAGCATTTT. Looking up the rest from reference TRBV5-5 and TRBJ1-5 gives the full variable domain: DAGVTQSPTHLIKTRGQQVTLRCSPISGHKSVSWYQQVLGQGPQFIFQYYEKEERGRGNFPDRFSARQFPNYSSELNVNALLLGDSALYLCASSLGGTGLNQPQHFGDGTRLSIL.

The gene calls are TRBV18 and TRBJ2-7, with TRBD2 matching 10 bases. This CDR3 comprises 13 residues. Germline V gene lookup returns CDR1 KGHSH and CDR2 LQKENI. V shed 3 bases, J shed 5 bases, and the junction held 1 base outside the gene matches. CDR3 nucleotide sequence: TGTGCCAGCTCACCGGGACTAGCGAACGAGCAGTACTTC. Translation: CASSPGLANEQYF.

CDR3 loop: CASSSPFNFMDTATNEKLFF. The CDR3 DNA is TGCGCCAGCAGCTCCCCTTTTAACTTCATGGACACTGCAACTAATGAAAAACTGTTTTTT. The J gene is TRBJ1-4, the V gene TRBV4-1, with D possibly being TRBD1 (5 bases). CDR3 length: 20 amino acids. V dropped 5 bases and J dropped 0 bases, with 25 bases sitting between them. Germline V lookup: CDR1 MGHRA, CDR2 YSYEKL.

The rearrangement uses TRBV4-1 and TRBJ2-7; TRBD1 agrees at 10 bases. V lost 3 bases and J lost 3; bases outside the gene matches: 11. There are 17 residues in the CDR3. Germline V lookup: CDR1 MGHRA, CDR2 YSYEKL. The DNA of the CDR3 is TGCGCCAGCAGCCAGTCACCGGGACAGGGGTTGGGCTACGAGCAGTACTTC. This sequence encodes CASSQSPGQGLGYEQYF.

The chain is built from TRBV27 and TRBJ2-7; 8 positions agree with TRBD1. Germline V CDR1 and CDR2: MNHEY, SMNVEV (reference sequence). The CDR3 totals 16 residues. Losses at the gene ends were 5 bases for V and 3 bases for J; bases not matched to a gene: 12. The DNA of the CDR3 is TGTGCCAGCAGTCCCACAATCGACGGACAGGGCTACGAGCAGTACTTC. It encodes CASSPTIDGQGYEQYF.

This chain connects TRBV28 to TRBJ2-3; 12 positions agree with TRBD2. There are 15 residues in the CDR3. In germline, CDR1 is MDHEN, CDR2 SYDVKM. V shed 6 bases, J shed 7 bases, and the junction held 8 bases outside the gene matches. DNA for the CDR3: TGTGCCAGCAGCAAAACTAGCGGGAGGTTGAATACGCAGTATTTT. It encodes CASSKTSGRLNTQYF.

The chain is built from TRBV9 and TRBJ2-1; perhaps TRBD2 as D (5 bases). This CDR3 contains 15 residues. The V gene's germline CDR1 is SGDLS and CDR2 YYNGEE. V dropped 0 bases and J dropped 3 bases, with 10 bases sitting between them. DNA of the CDR3: TGTGCCAGCAGCGTAGTATCGGGAATCTACAATGAGCAGTTCTTC. Translating it yields CASSVVSGIYNEQFF.

The V gene is TRBV7-2, the J gene TRBJ2-2; D unresolved. The CDR3 extends over 16 amino acids. The V end was cut by 2 bases, the J end by 0 bases, with 10 bases between. Germline CDR1 reads SGHTA; CDR2 reads FQGNSA. The CDR3 spells CASSLFGGANTGELFF. In DNA, the CDR3 is TGTGCCAGCAGCTTATTCGGCGGAGCGAACACCGGGGAGCTGTTTTTT.

As DNA, the CDR3 is TGTGCCAGCAGCCCTCGGACAGGCCTGATGAACACTGAAGCTTTCTTT. This sequence encodes CASSPRTGLMNTEAFF. This chain connects TRBV7-2 to TRBJ1-1; 7 positions match TRBD1. Looked up from germline, CDR1 is SGHTA and CDR2 is FQGNSA. The CDR3 is made up of 16 amino acids. Trimming cost V 5 bases and J 0 bases; bases outside gene matches: 9. The whole variable domain, filled in from reference TRBV7-2 and TRBJ1-1, reads GAGVSQSPSNKVTEKGKDVELRCDPISGHTALYWYRQSLGQGLEFLIYFQGNSAPDKSGLPSDRFSAERTGGSVSTLTIQRTQQEDSAVYLCASSPRTGLMNTEAFFGQGTRLTVV.

The gene calls are TRBV6-2 or TRBV6-3 and TRBJ1-5; a weak D match, TRBD1 (6 bases). V was clipped by 0 bases and J by 9 bases, with 9 bases between them. The CDR3 is 13 amino acids. Germline CDR1 reads MNHEY; CDR2 reads SVGEGT. CDR3 protein: CASSYSLTGPQHF. CDR3 DNA sequence: TGTGCCAGCAGTTACTCCCTGACAGGGCCCCAGCATTTT.

This chain joins TRBV2 and TRBJ2-7; the D gene is possibly TRBD2 (7 bases). CDR1 is SNHLY and CDR2 is FYNNEI in the germline V gene. The germline V and J ends were trimmed by 4 bases and 9 bases, with 16 bases remaining between them. The CDR3 is 13 amino acids. The CDR3 nucleotides are TGTGCCAGCAGTGGGGAGGGAGGGGGAACGCAGTACTTC. Its translation is CASSGEGGGTQYF.

This sequence joins TRBV24-1 and TRBJ2-5, with TRBD2 matching 14 bases. The CDR3 has 17 amino acids. Germline CDR1 is KGHDR and CDR2 is SFDVKD. V trimming: 1 base; J trimming: 4 bases; junction bases outside the gene matches: 4. CDR3 amino acids: CATSDLAGTSGRETQYF. In DNA form, the CDR3 reads TGTGCCACCAGTGATTTAGCCGGGACTAGCGGGAGAGAGACCCAGTACTTC.

This chain links TRBV9 with TRBJ1-3; TRBD1 matches 7 bases. The CDR3 totals 16 residues. CDR1 is SGDLS and CDR2 is YYNGEE in the germline V gene. V was pared by 0 bases and J by 3 bases, with 6 bases of the junction left unmatched. CDR3 nucleotide sequence: TGTGCCAGCAGCGTAGATGGGGGGACAGATGGAAACACCATATATTTT. Translation gives CASSVDGGTDGNTIYF.